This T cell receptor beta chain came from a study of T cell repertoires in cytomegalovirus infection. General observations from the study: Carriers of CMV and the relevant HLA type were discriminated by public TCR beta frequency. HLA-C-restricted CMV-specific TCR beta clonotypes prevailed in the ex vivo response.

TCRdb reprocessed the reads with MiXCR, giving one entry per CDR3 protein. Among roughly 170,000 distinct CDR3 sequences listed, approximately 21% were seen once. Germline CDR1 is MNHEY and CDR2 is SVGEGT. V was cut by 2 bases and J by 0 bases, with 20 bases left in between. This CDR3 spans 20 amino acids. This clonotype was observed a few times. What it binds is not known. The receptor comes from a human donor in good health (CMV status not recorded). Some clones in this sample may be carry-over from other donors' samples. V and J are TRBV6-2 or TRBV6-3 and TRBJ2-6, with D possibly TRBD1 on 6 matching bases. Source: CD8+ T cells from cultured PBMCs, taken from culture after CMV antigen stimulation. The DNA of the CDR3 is TGTGCCAGCAGTTACGGAACAACCGGACAGACAAACTCTGGGGCCAACGTCCTGACTTTC. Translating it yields CASSYGTTGQTNSGANVLTF.